This TCR beta chain was recovered during a study of T cells after posttransplantation cyclophosphamide. Measured with immunoSEQ multiplex PCR; TCRdb has only the in-frame clones, and not every one. The sample has about 16,000 clones; 85% to 95% are singletons. A single count supports this clone. Antigen: not known. The naive gate required viable CD3+CD4+ or CD3+CD8+ cells with CCR7+CD45RA+CD45RO-CD95-CD27+CD28+ phenotype. In germline, CDR1 is SGHTA, CDR2 FQGNSA. The CDR3 length is 13 residues. The ends were cut back, 5 bases at V and 6 bases at J, with 13 bases in the middle. Points from the study as a whole: Tissue-infiltrating T cells from skin or gut overlapped little with blood T cells.

Sequencing was carried out using naive CD4+ T cells sorted from blood. The V gene is TRBV7-2, the J gene TRBJ1-1; D perhaps matches TRBD1 (6 bases). This TCR came from a woman in her fifties or sixties in good health and a related stem cell transplant donor. For the CDR3, the DNA is TGTGCCAGCAGCCCCCAGGGGATCGCTGAAGCTTTCTTT. It is translated as CASSPQGIAEAFF.